The 6 T cell receptor beta chains presented below share a single source sample, sequenced in a study of shared clonotypes between healthy human individuals. Using immunoSEQ multiplex PCR, the repertoire was profiled, and TCRdb retains in-frame clones only, with some absent. Among over a million clones listed, under 80% were seen once. Specimen: memory CD4+ T cells sorted from blood. Subset: CD45RA-negative fraction. These receptors were obtained from a man aged 18-30 years in good health.

This clone was counted many times. The gene calls are TRBV28 and TRBJ2-1, with TRBD2 identical over 11 bases. The CDR3 length is 15 residues. Germline lookup yields CDR1 MDHEN and CDR2 SYDVKM. Unmatched junction bases numbered 5, after V lost 4 bases and J lost 6 bases. For the CDR3, the DNA is TGTGCCAGCAGTTCCTTAGCGGGGGGGCTCAATGAGCAGTTCTTC. This sequence encodes CASSSLAGGLNEQFF.

The genes are TRBV11-2 and TRBJ2-7, with 8 bases identical to TRBD1. The germline V gene has CDR1 SGHAT and CDR2 FQNNGV. Unmatched junction bases numbered 15, after V lost 6 bases and J lost 5 bases. The CDR3 runs to 16 residues. Here the CDR3 DNA reads TGTGCCAGCAGGCCCTTAGCAGGACAGGGCACCCACGAGCAGTACTTC. Translating it yields CASRPLAGQGTHEQYF.

A single count supports this clone. Other DNA sequences in the same sample also yield this CDR3. The CDR3 sequence is CASSEVGETQYF. In nucleotides, the CDR3 is TGTGCCAGCAGTGAAGTAGGAGAGACCCAGTACTTC. The chain couples TRBV6-1 to TRBJ2-5; D gene uncertain. CDR3 size: 12 residues. In germline, CDR1 is MNHNS, CDR2 SASEGT. Trimming stripped 1 base from V and 4 bases from J, with 4 bases between.

This chain links TRBV19 with TRBJ1-5; no definite D call. The CDR3 sequence is 14 residues long. Germline CDR1 LNHDA, CDR2 SQIVND (reference sequence). V dropped 3 bases and J dropped 6 bases, with 12 bases sitting between them. This CDR3 is CASSIGQVSQPQHF. CDR3 nucleotides: TGTGCCAGTAGTATCGGGCAGGTTAGTCAGCCCCAGCATTTT. Using reference TRBV19 and TRBJ1-5 for the parts outside the CDR3, the full variable domain is DGGITQSPKYLFRKEGQNVTLSCEQNLNHDAMYWYRQDPGQGLRLIYYSQIVNDFQKGDIAEGYSVSREKKESFPLTVTSAQKNPTAFYLCASSIGQVSQPQHFGDGTRLSIL.

This clone was seen only a few times. The chain links TRBV7-9 to TRBJ2-3; the match to TRBD2 covers 11 bases. CDR3 length: 18 amino acids. The junction had 7 bases not matched to a gene; V was cut back by 1 base and J by 1 base. Germline CDR1 is SEHNR and CDR2 is FQNEAQ (reference sequence). CDR3 in DNA: TGTGCCAGCAGCTTAGATTCTATGGGACTAGCGGGCACAGATACGCAGTATTTT. This codes for CASSLDSMGLAGTDTQYF.

The V gene is TRBV9, the J gene TRBJ2-3, with TRBD1 as a possible D gene (6 bases). The germline V gene encodes CDR1 SGDLS and CDR2 YYNGEE. V was cut by 0 bases and J by 2 bases, with 16 bases left in between. The CDR3 contains 17 residues. The CDR3 protein is CASSVELLGGNTDTQYF. The CDR3 DNA sequence: TGTGCCAGCAGCGTAGAGCTTTTAGGGGGAAACACAGATACGCAGTATTTT.